This T cell receptor beta chain is drawn from a study of blood T cell repertoires in COVID-19. Study-wide context: Researchers got acute and convalescent COVID-19 samples from the United States, Italy and Spain.

Participant ages covered roughly 18 to 89 years across around 25 US areas. The CDR3 is 15 amino acids. The V gene lost 0 bases and the J gene lost 4 bases, with 15 bases spanning the gap. Germline CDR1 and CDR2: SQVTM and ANQGSEA. The method was immunoSEQ multiplex PCR; TCRdb's version includes in-frame clones alone and lacks a portion of them. The sample lists some 360,000 clones, about 88% occurring once. The material sequenced was PBMCs or T cells enriched from blood (not recorded which). This TCR came from a woman aged 25-40 years who had been exposed to COVID-19. The chain combines TRBV29-1 with TRBJ1-2, with D perhaps matching TRBD1 (6 bases). CDR3 protein: CSVEDGAGAPYGYTF. As DNA, the CDR3 is TGCAGCGTTGAAGATGGGGCAGGGGCCCCCTATGGCTACACCTTC.